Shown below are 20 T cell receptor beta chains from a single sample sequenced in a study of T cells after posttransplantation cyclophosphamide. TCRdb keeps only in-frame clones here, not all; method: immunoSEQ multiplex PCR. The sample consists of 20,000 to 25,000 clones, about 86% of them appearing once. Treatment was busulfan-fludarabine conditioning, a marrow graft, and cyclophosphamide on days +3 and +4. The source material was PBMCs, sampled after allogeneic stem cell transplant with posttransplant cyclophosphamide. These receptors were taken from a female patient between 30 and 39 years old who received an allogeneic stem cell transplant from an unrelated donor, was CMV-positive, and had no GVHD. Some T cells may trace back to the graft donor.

The CDR3 spells CASSQLVMTGETQYF. CDR3 DNA sequence: TGCGCCAGCAGCCAGTTAGTAATGACAGGGGAGACCCAGTACTTC. The chain couples TRBV4-1 to TRBJ2-5; 7 bases match TRBD1. The CDR3 loop spans 15 amino acids. Per the germline V gene, CDR1 is MGHRA and CDR2 is YSYEKL. Unmatched junction bases numbered 9, after V lost 3 bases and J lost 5 bases.

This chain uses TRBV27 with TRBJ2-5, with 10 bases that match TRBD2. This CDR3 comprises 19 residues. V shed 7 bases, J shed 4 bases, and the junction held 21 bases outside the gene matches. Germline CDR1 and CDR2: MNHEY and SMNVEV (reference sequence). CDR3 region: CASNPAGLAGAGGRETQYF. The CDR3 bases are TGTGCCAGCAACCCCGCCGGGCTAGCGGGGGCCGGGGGGCGAGAGACCCAGTACTTC.

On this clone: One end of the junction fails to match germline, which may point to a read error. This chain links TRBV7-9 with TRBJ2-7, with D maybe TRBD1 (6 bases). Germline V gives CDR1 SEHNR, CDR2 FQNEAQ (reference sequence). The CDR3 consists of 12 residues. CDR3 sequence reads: CASTLGAYEQYF. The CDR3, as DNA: TGTGCTAGCACCCTGGGGGCTTACGAGCAGTACTTC. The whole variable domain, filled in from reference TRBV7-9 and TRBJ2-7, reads DTGVSQNPRHKITKRGQNVTFRCDPISEHNRLYWYRQTLGQGPEFLTYFQNEAQLEKSRLLSDRFSAERPKGSFSTLEIQRTEQGDSAMYLCASTLGAYEQYFGPGTRLTVT.

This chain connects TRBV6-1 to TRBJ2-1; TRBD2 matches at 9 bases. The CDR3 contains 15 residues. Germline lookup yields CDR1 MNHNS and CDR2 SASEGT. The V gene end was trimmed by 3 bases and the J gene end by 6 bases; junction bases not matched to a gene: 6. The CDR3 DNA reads TGTGCCAGCAGTGACTGGGCTAGCGGGGCCAATGAGCAGTTCTTC. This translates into CASSDWASGANEQFF.

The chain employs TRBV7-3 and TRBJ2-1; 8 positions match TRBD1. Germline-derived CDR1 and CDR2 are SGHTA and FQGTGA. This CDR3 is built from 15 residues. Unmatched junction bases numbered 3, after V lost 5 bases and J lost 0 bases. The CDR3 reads CASSRTGSSYNEQFF. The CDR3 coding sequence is TGTGCCAGCAGCCGGACAGGGAGCTCCTACAATGAGCAGTTCTTC.

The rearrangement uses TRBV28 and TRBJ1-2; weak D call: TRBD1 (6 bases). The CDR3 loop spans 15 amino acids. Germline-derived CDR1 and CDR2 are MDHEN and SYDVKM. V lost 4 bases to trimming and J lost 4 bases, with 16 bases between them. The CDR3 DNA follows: TGTGCCAGCAGTTCTTCCGGGACATACAGCTATGGCTACACCTTC. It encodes CASSSSGTYSYGYTF.

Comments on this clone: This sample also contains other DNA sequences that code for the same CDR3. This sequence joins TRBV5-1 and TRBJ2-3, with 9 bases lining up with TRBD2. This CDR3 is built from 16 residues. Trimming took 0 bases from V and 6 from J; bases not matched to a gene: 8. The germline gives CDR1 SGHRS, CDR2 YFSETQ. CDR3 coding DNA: TGCGCCAGCAGCTTGGATCTAGCGGGGAACACGGATACGCAGTATTTT. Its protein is CASSLDLAGNTDTQYF. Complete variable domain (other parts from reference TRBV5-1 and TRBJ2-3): KAGVTQTPRYLIKTRGQQVTLSCSPISGHRSVSWYQQTPGQGLQFLFEYFSETQRNKGNFPGRFSGRQFSNSRSEMNVSTLELGDSALYLCASSLDLAGNTDTQYFGPGTRLTVL.

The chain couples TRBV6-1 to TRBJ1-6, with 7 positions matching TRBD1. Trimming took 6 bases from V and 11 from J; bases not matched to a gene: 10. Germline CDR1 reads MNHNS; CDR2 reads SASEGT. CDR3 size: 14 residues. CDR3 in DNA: TGTGCCAGCAGGGGGACAGTGGAGGTGGCACCCCTCCACTTT. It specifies CASRGTVEVAPLHF.

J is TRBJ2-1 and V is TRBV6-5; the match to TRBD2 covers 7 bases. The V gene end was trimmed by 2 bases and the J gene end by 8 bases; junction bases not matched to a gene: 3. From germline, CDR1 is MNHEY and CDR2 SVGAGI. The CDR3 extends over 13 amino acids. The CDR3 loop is CASSYRRGYEQFF. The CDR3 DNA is TGTGCCAGCAGTTACCGGCGGGGGTATGAGCAGTTCTTC.

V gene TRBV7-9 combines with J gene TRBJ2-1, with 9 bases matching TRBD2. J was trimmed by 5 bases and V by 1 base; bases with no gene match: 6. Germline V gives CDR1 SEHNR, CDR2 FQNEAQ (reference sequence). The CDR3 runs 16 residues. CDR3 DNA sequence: TGTGCCAGCAGCTTAGAGGCGGGGGGGGTGAACAATGAGCAGTTCTTC. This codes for CASSLEAGGVNNEQFF.

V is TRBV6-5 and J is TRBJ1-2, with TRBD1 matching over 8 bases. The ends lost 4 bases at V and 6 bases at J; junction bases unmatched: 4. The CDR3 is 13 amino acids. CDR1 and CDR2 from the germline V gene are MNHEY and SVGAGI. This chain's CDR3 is CASSFDRGNGYTF. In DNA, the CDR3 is TGTGCCAGCAGTTTCGACAGGGGCAATGGCTACACCTTC.

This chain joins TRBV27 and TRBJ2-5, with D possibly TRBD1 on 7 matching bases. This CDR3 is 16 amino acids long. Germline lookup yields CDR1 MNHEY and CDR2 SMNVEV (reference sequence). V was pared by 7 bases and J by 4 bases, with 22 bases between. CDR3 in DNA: TGTGCCAGCACCCCTCTACCAGGGGGAGGAAGAGAGACCCAGTACTTC. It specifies CASTPLPGGGRETQYF.

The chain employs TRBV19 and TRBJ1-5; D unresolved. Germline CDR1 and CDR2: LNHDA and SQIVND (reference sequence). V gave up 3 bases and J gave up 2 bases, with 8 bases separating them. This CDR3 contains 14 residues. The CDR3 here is CASSIPGGNQPQHF. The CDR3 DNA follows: TGTGCCAGTAGTATCCCGGGAGGCAATCAGCCCCAGCATTTT.

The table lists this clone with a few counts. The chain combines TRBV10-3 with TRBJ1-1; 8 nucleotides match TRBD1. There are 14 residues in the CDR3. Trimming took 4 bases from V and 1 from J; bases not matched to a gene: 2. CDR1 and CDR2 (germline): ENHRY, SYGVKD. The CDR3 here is CAISVQGANTEAFF. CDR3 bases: TGTGCCATCAGTGTGCAGGGGGCGAACACTGAAGCTTTCTTT.

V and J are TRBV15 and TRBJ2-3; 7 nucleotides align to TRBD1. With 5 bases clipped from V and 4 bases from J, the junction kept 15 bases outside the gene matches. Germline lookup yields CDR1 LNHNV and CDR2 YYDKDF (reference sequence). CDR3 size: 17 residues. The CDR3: CATSPPFATGQADTQYF. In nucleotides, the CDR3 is TGTGCCACCAGCCCTCCTTTTGCGACAGGGCAAGCAGATACGCAGTATTTT.

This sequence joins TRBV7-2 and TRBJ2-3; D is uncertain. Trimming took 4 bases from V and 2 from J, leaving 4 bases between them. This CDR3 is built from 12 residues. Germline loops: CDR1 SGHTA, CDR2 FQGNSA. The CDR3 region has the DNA TGTGCCAGCAGCTCCTACACAGATACGCAGTATTTT. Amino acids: CASSSYTDTQYF.

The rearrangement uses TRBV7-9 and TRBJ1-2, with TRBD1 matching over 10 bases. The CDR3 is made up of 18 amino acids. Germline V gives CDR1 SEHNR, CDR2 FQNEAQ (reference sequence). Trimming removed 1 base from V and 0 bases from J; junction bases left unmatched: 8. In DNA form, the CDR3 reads TGTGCCAGCAGCTTAGGGGACAGGGGCAAAGGGGCTAACTATGGCTACACCTTC. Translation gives CASSLGDRGKGANYGYTF.

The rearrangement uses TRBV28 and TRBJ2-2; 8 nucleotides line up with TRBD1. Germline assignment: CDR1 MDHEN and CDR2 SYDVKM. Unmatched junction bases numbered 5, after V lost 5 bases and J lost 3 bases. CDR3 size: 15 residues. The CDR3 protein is CASSRRQGHTGELFF. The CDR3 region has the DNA TGTGCCAGCAGTCGACGACAGGGGCACACCGGGGAGCTGTTTTTT.

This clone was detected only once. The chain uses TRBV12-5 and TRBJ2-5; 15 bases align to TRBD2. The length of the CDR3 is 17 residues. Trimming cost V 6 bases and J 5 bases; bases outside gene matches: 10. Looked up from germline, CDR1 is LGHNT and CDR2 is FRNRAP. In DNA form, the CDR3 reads TGTGCTAGTGGAACCGGGACTAGCGGGGGGTCGGGGGAGACCCAGTACTTC. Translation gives CASGTGTSGGSGETQYF. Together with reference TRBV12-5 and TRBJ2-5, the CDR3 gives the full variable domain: DARVTQTPRHKVTEMGQEVTMRCQPILGHNTVFWYRQTMMQGLELLAYFRNRAPLDDSGMPKDRFSAEMPDATLATLKIQPSEPRDSAVYFCASGTGTSGGSGETQYFGPGTRLLVL.

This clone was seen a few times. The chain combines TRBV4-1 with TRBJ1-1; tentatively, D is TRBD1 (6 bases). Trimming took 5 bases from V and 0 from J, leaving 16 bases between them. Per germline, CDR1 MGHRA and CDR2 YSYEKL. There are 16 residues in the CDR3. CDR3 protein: CASSIRDNLMNTEAFF. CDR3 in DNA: TGCGCCAGCAGCATCCGGGACAACCTCATGAACACTGAAGCTTTCTTT.